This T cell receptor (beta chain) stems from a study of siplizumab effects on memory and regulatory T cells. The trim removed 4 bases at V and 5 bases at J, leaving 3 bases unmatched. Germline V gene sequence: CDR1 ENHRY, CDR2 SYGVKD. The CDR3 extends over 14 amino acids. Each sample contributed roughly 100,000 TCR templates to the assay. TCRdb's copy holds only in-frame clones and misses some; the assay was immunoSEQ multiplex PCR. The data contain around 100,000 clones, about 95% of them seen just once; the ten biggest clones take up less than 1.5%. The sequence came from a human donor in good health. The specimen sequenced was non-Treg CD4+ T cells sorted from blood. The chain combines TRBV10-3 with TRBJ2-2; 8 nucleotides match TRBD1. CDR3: CAISAGGRTGELFF. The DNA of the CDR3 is TGTGCCATCAGTGCAGGGGGCAGGACCGGGGAGCTGTTTTTT.